One and the same sample provided the 27 T cell receptor beta chains below, sequenced in a study of OX40 agonist ivuxolimab in advanced cancers. Clones were sequenced by immunoSEQ multiplex PCR, and TCRdb holds only the in-frame ones, with some missing. The sample contains tens of thousands of clones, 70% to 90% of which appear only once. The sample consisted of CD4+ or CD8+ T cells sorted from blood, taken in a trial of the OX40 agonist ivuxolimab. The origin of the receptors is an adult with an advanced solid tumor such as melanoma, head and neck, liver or kidney cancer.

Worth noting for this clone: Other DNA sequences within the sample encode an identical CDR3. The chain uses TRBV11-3 and TRBJ2-3; 9 nucleotides match TRBD2. Trimming removed 5 bases from V and 6 bases from J; junction bases left unmatched: 6. CDR1 is SGHNT and CDR2 is YENEEA in the germline V gene. The CDR3 has 14 amino acids. The DNA of the CDR3 is TGTGCCAGCAGCCCCGGCGGGGGGGAGGATACGCAGTATTTT. As protein: CASSPGGGEDTQYF. Full variable domain (remainder filled in from reference TRBV11-3 and TRBJ2-3): EAGVVQSPRYKIIEKKQPVAFWCNPISGHNTLYWYLQNLGQGPELLIRYENEEAVDDSQLPKDRFSAERLKGVDSTLKIQPAELGDSAVYLCASSPGGGEDTQYFGPGTRLTVL.

CDR3 protein: CASRGGTGLYEQYF. For the CDR3, the DNA is TGTGCCAGCAGAGGCGGGACAGGCCTCTACGAGCAGTACTTC. The chain recombines TRBV6-5 with TRBJ2-7; 8 positions match TRBD1. The ends lost 6 bases at V and 3 bases at J; junction bases unmatched: 7. From germline, CDR1 is MNHEY and CDR2 SVGAGI. There are 14 residues in the CDR3.

The gene calls are TRBV9 and TRBJ2-3, with no clear D. With 6 bases removed from V and 4 bases from J, the gap between germline ends came to 12 bases. Looked up from germline, CDR1 is SGDLS and CDR2 is YYNGEE. The CDR3 length is 13 residues. CDR3 residues: CASTSGGPDTQYF. CDR3 nucleotide sequence: TGTGCCAGCACCTCCGGCGGCCCAGATACGCAGTATTTT.

The chain joins TRBV5-1 to TRBJ2-2, with a tentative D call TRBD2 (5 bases). Per germline, CDR1 SGHRS and CDR2 YFSETQ. Trimming pared 2 bases from V and 3 bases from J, leaving 11 bases between. The CDR3 length is 15 residues. The CDR3 region has the DNA TGCGCCAGCAGCTTTTACGGACTCGACACCGGGGAGCTGTTTTTT. Translated: CASSFYGLDTGELFF.

A few counts support this clone. The V and J genes are TRBV11-1 and TRBJ2-5; perhaps TRBD2 as D (6 bases). V was shortened by 3 bases and J by 11 bases, with 16 bases between the two germline ends. The germline gives CDR1 SGHAT, CDR2 FQDESV (reference sequence). This CDR3 contains 13 residues. The CDR3 sequence: CASSLKGGRGQYF. As DNA, the CDR3 is TGTGCCAGCAGCTTGAAAGGAGGACGGGGGCAGTACTTC. The whole variable domain, filled in from reference TRBV11-1 and TRBJ2-5, reads EAEVAQSPRYKITEKSQAVAFWCDPISGHATLYWYRQILGQGPELLVQFQDESVVDDSQLPKDRFSAERLKGVDSTLKIQPAELGDSAMYLCASSLKGGRGQYFGPGTRLLVL.

The chain links TRBV13 to TRBJ2-5, with 7 bases matching TRBD1. Germline V gene lookup returns CDR1 PRHDT and CDR2 FYEKMQ (reference sequence). V shed 3 bases and J 3 bases; nucleotides not matched to a gene: 1. The CDR3 covers 13 residues. The CDR3 region has the DNA TGTGCCAGCAGCTTTGACAGGGAAGAGACCCAGTACTTC. It codes for CASSFDREETQYF.

This chain uses TRBV28 with TRBJ2-7; D is possibly TRBD2 (6 bases). Trimming pared 6 bases from V and 0 bases from J, leaving 15 bases between. Germline V gene sequence: CDR1 MDHEN, CDR2 SYDVKM. The CDR3 consists of 15 residues. The DNA for the CDR3 is TGTGCCAGCAGCACAATCCGGGACTCCTCCTACGAGCAGTACTTC. Translated: CASSTIRDSSYEQYF.

The CDR3 sequence: CASPGGNSPLHF. The CDR3 nucleotides read TGTGCCAGCCCAGGAGGGAATTCACCCCTCCACTTT. The chain has TRBV6-5 and TRBJ1-6; D is ambiguous. The germline CDR1 and CDR2 sequences are MNHEY and SVGAGI. The CDR3 loop spans 12 amino acids. V shed 8 bases and J shed 7 bases, with 9 bases lying between them.

The rearrangement joins TRBV7-9 to TRBJ2-3; D not certain. This CDR3 contains 16 residues. With 1 base removed from V and 2 bases from J, the gap between germline ends came to 13 bases. Germline lookup yields CDR1 SEHNR and CDR2 FQNEAQ (reference sequence). CDR3 coding DNA: TGTGCCAGCAGCTTAGGAAACTACTACCACACAGATACGCAGTATTTT. This translates into CASSLGNYYHTDTQYF.

This clone has more than one count but fewer than ten. The CDR3, as DNA: TGTGCCAGCAGGGACTACGAGCAGTACGTC. Protein: CASRDYEQYV. The chain employs TRBV6-5 and TRBJ2-7; D is unclear. The V gene's germline CDR1 is MNHEY and CDR2 SVGAGI. Trimming removed 6 bases from V and 3 bases from J, with 3 bases in between. This CDR3 is 10 amino acids long.

V is TRBV7-6 and J is TRBJ1-3, with D uncertain. V lost 1 base, J lost 0 bases, and 13 bases lay in between. The CDR3 loop spans 17 amino acids. CDR1 and CDR2 (germline): SGHVS, FNYEAQ. CDR3: CASSLGSPLVSGNTIYF. For the CDR3, the DNA is TGTGCCAGCAGCTTAGGATCACCTTTAGTCTCTGGAAACACCATATATTTT.

In its sample, this clone was seen a few times. The chain couples TRBV11-2 to TRBJ2-5, with D unclear. The CDR3 totals 11 residues. CDR1 and CDR2 from the germline V gene are SGHAT and FQNNGV. V was cut by 1 base and J by 5 bases, with 2 bases left in between. In DNA form, the CDR3 reads TGTGCCAGCAGCTTAGTTGAGACCCAGTACTTC. The encoded protein is CASSLVETQYF. The whole variable domain, filled in from reference TRBV11-2 and TRBJ2-5, reads EAGVAQSPRYKIIEKRQSVAFWCNPISGHATLYWYQQILGQGPKLLIQFQNNGVVDDSQLPKDRFSAERLKGVDSTLKIQPAKLEDSAVYLCASSLVETQYFGPGTRLLVL.

The CDR3 DNA follows: TGTGCCAGCAGCTTGGTAGGCAGCAACTATGGCTACACCTTC. Translating it yields CASSLVGSNYGYTF. This chain connects TRBV5-4 to TRBJ1-2; D call uncertain. Germline values: CDR1 SGHNT, CDR2 YYREEE (reference sequence). The CDR3 loop spans 14 amino acids. Trimming left V 0 bases short and J 2 bases short, with 8 bases between.

The V gene is TRBV6-1, the J gene TRBJ1-6, with D maybe TRBD1 (5 bases). Deletions cut 2 bases from V and 6 bases from J, with 17 bases between. This CDR3 contains 17 residues. Germline V gene sequence: CDR1 MNHNS, CDR2 SASEGT. The CDR3 DNA follows: TGTGCCAGCAGTGAATGGGGGGGAGGGGTTCGTAATTCACCCCTCCACTTT. Its translation: CASSEWGGGVRNSPLHF.

The chain links TRBV28 to TRBJ2-1; D not certain. CDR1 MDHEN and CDR2 SYDVKM come from the germline V gene. This CDR3 region has 15 residues. Between the trimmed V and J ends, which lost 5 bases and 5 bases, there was a span of 16 bases. The CDR3 sequence is CASSLGLQGNNEQFF. The CDR3 DNA is TGTGCCAGCAGTCTAGGCCTCCAAGGGAACAATGAGCAGTTCTTC. Based on the CDR3 plus reference TRBV28 and TRBJ2-1, the full variable domain is DVKVTQSSRYLVKRTGEKVFLECVQDMDHENMFWYRQDPGLGLRLIYFSYDVKMKEKGDIPEGYSVSREKKERFSLILESASTNQTSMYLCASSLGLQGNNEQFFGPGTRLTVL.

The CDR3 DNA reads TGTGCCAGCAGTCGGACCCCGGCCTCTGGAAACACCATATATTTT. Translated: CASSRTPASGNTIYF. The rearrangement links TRBV27 to TRBJ1-3; D is uncertain. Germline CDR1 and CDR2: MNHEY and SMNVEV (reference sequence). V lost 5 bases and J 0 bases, leaving 11 bases between the germline ends. CDR3 size: 15 residues.

J is TRBJ2-1 and V is TRBV28, with D tentatively TRBD1 (5 bases). Germline V lookup: CDR1 MDHEN, CDR2 SYDVKM. The CDR3 runs to 13 residues. The V gene lost 7 bases and the J gene lost 9 bases, with 16 bases spanning the gap. For the CDR3, the DNA is TGTGCCAGCACCCTAGGGTCTAGGGGTGAGCAGTTCTTC. Its translation is CASTLGSRGEQFF.

V and J are TRBV19 and TRBJ2-3, with 7 bases matching TRBD1. Trimming removed 5 bases from V and 0 bases from J; junction bases left unmatched: 14. Germline V gene lookup returns CDR1 LNHDA and CDR2 SQIVND (reference sequence). The CDR3 is 18 amino acids. The CDR3 nucleotides are TGTGCCAGTAGTCCGTCTAAAACGGACAGGCCAAGCACAGATACGCAGTATTTT. Protein product: CASSPSKTDRPSTDTQYF.

The chain combines TRBV28 with TRBJ2-7; the match to TRBD1 covers 8 bases. This CDR3 has 11 residues. V dropped 8 bases and J dropped 6; count of bases not matched to a gene: 3. CDR1 is MDHEN, CDR2 SYDVKM, per germline. Here the CDR3 DNA reads TGTGCCAGCCAGACAGGGGCCGAGCAGTACGTC. Translating gives CASQTGAEQYV.

The V and J genes are TRBV7-9 and TRBJ2-2, with TRBD2 matching over 9 bases. The CDR3 is 18 residues long. The trim removed 6 bases at V and 4 bases at J, leaving 15 bases unmatched. The germline CDR1 and CDR2 sequences are SEHNR and FQNEAQ (reference sequence). CDR3 bases: TGTGCCAGCAGTGACGGAGGGAAAGGACTAGCGTCCACCGGGGAGCTGTTTTTT. It codes for CASSDGGKGLASTGELFF. The whole variable domain, remainder taken from reference TRBV7-9 and TRBJ2-2, is DTGVSQNPRHKITKRGQNVTFRCDPISEHNRLYWYRQTLGQGPEFLTYFQNEAQLEKSRLLSDRFSAERPKGSFSTLEIQRTEQGDSAMYLCASSDGGKGLASTGELFFGEGSRLTVL.

J is TRBJ2-1 and V is TRBV2, with unresolved D. The CDR3 spans 10 residues. Trimming took off 5 bases at V and 7 bases at J, with 3 bases between the two ends. Per the germline V gene, CDR1 is SNHLY and CDR2 is FYNNEI. The CDR3 bases are TGTGCCAGCAGTATTAATGAGCAGTTCTTC. Amino acids: CASSINEQFF.

The chain has TRBV30 and TRBJ2-1; D call uncertain. This CDR3 region has 11 residues. Trimming removed 4 bases at V and 5 bases at J, with 6 bases between. Per germline, CDR1 GTSNPN and CDR2 SVGIG (reference sequence). The CDR3 reads CAWTIHNEQFF. DNA of the CDR3: TGTGCCTGGACTATCCACAATGAGCAGTTCTTC.

The chain employs TRBV6-5 and TRBJ2-7; 12 positions match TRBD2. Germline CDR1 MNHEY, CDR2 SVGAGI. This CDR3 is built from 14 residues. Losses at the gene ends were 2 bases for V and 4 bases for J; bases not matched to a gene: 0. The chain's CDR3 is CASSYGLAGYEQYF. The CDR3 nucleotides are TGTGCCAGCAGTTACGGACTAGCGGGGTACGAGCAGTACTTC.

The V and J genes are TRBV7-9 and TRBJ1-1, with 7 bases fitting TRBD1. The J segment lost 2 bases and the V segment lost 5 bases, leaving 8 bases of the junction unmatched. This CDR3 is 15 amino acids long. Germline lookup yields CDR1 SEHNR and CDR2 FQNEAQ (reference sequence). The CDR3 protein is CASSPQGQLNTEAFF. The CDR3 DNA reads TGTGCCAGCAGCCCCCAGGGACAGCTCAACACTGAAGCTTTCTTT.

V and J are TRBV10-3 and TRBJ1-3; D is ambiguous. This CDR3 comprises 14 residues. V lost 2 bases and J 3 bases, leaving 8 bases between the germline ends. Germline V gives CDR1 ENHRY, CDR2 SYGVKD. CDR3 bases: TGTGCCATCAGTGAGCGGGGAGATGGAAACACCATATATTTT. This codes for CAISERGDGNTIYF.

The chain uses TRBV30 and TRBJ1-6, with TRBD1 identical over 9 bases. Germline CDR1 reads GTSNPN; CDR2 reads SVGIG (reference sequence). CDR3 size: 17 residues. The V and J ends lost 4 bases and 8 bases, in that order; junction bases with no gene match: 15. DNA for the CDR3: TGTGCCTGGAAAAGGGACAGGGTAAGGGGTGGGGATTCACCCCTCCACTTT. This codes for CAWKRDRVRGGDSPLHF.

The chain joins TRBV9 to TRBJ1-1; 8 bases line up with TRBD1. Germline CDR1 reads SGDLS; CDR2 reads YYNGEE. The CDR3 loop spans 16 amino acids. Trimming removed 3 bases from V and 0 bases from J; junction bases left unmatched: 7. The CDR3 is CASSERTGMMNTEAFF. The CDR3 DNA reads TGTGCCAGCAGCGAGCGGACAGGGATGATGAACACTGAAGCTTTCTTT.